Shown below are 23 T cell receptor beta chains from a single sample sequenced in a study of blood T cell repertoires in COVID-19. Sequenced by immunoSEQ multiplex PCR; TCRdb stores in-frame clones only, minus some. Found here are 150,000 or so clones, less than 85% of them singletons; the top ten hold 3%. The sequenced sample consisted of peripheral blood. The receptors were sampled from a woman at least 80 years old with acute or convalescent COVID-19.

The chain couples TRBV6-6 to TRBJ1-2; D might be TRBD1 (5 bases). The CDR3 has 12 residues. V lost 5 bases, J lost 3 bases, and 7 bases lay in between. Per germline, CDR1 MNHNY and CDR2 SVGAGI (reference sequence). This chain's CDR3 is CASSETDYGYTF. The CDR3 nucleotides are TGTGCCAGCAGTGAGACAGACTATGGCTACACCTTC.

The V call is TRBV7-3, the J call TRBJ2-2; 11 bases match TRBD2. CDR3 size: 14 residues. V gave up 4 bases and J gave up 5 bases; unmatched junction bases: 0. CDR1 and CDR2 (germline): SGHTA, FQGTGA. The CDR3 nucleotides read TGTGCCAGCAGCTGGACTAGCGGGACCGGGGAGCTGTTTTTT. Protein product: CASSWTSGTGELFF.

The chain links TRBV7-2 to TRBJ2-7, with D possibly matching TRBD1 (6 bases). The CDR3 is 14 amino acids. Germline V lookup: CDR1 SGHTA, CDR2 FQGNSA. V lost 5 bases, J lost 2 bases, and 13 bases lay in between. The CDR3 nucleotides read TGTGCCAGCAGCCCATGGGACACCGCCTACGAGCAGTACTTC. Translated: CASSPWDTAYEQYF.

DNA for the CDR3: TGTGCCAGCACCGAACGACTAGCGGGCGTCAATGAGCAGTTCTTC. Protein: CASTERLAGVNEQFF. This chain joins TRBV2 and TRBJ2-1, with 10 positions matching TRBD2. CDR3 length: 15 amino acids. Germline loops: CDR1 SNHLY, CDR2 FYNNEI. V was pared by 7 bases and J by 6 bases, with 9 bases of the junction left unmatched.

The chain recombines TRBV7-9 with TRBJ1-6, with D possibly matching TRBD1 (5 bases). The CDR3 has 15 amino acids. Germline V gives CDR1 SEHNR, CDR2 FQNEAQ (reference sequence). Trimming pared 5 bases from V and 7 bases from J, leaving 15 bases between. In nucleotides, the CDR3 is TGTGCCAGCAGCCCATCGGAGCGGGGGAATTCACCCCTCCACTTT. Its protein is CASSPSERGNSPLHF.

This clone has just one count. V and J are TRBV3-1 (or the pseudogene TRBV3-2) and TRBJ1-2; no clear D. Germline-derived CDR1 and CDR2 are LGHDT and YNNKEL (reference sequence). CDR3 size: 15 residues. V lost 3 bases, J lost 5 bases, and 16 bases lay in between. The CDR3 protein is CASSQGRRDLYGYTF. The CDR3 region has the DNA TGTGCCAGCAGCCAGGGCCGTCGAGACCTTTATGGCTACACCTTC.

The chain employs TRBV11-1 and TRBJ2-1, with TRBD2 matching over 11 bases. Germline V gene sequence: CDR1 SGHAT, CDR2 FQDESV (reference sequence). J lost 7 bases, V lost 5 bases, and 7 bases had no gene match. This CDR3 has 15 residues. CDR3 amino acids: CASSRTSGSHNEQFF. The CDR3 DNA follows: TGTGCCAGCAGCCGAACTAGCGGGAGCCATAATGAGCAGTTCTTC.

The V call is TRBV6-5, the J call TRBJ2-7; 12 nucleotides match TRBD1. Trimming took 5 bases from V and 7 from J; bases not matched to a gene: 6. Per germline, CDR1 MNHEY and CDR2 SVGAGI. This CDR3 has 14 residues. The CDR3 DNA reads TGTGCCAGCAGTAACCGGGACAGGGGGCCTGAGCAGTACTTC. Its protein is CASSNRDRGPEQYF.

The chain joins TRBV28 to TRBJ1-5, with D possibly matching TRBD1 (5 bases). The CDR3 runs to 17 residues. CDR1 MDHEN and CDR2 SYDVKM come from the germline V gene. V was cut by 1 base and J by 0 bases, with 13 bases left in between. The CDR3 protein is CASSLFRGDHSNQPQHF. In DNA form, the CDR3 reads TGTGCCAGCAGTTTATTTCGGGGGGATCATAGCAATCAGCCCCAGCATTTT.

In the case of this clone: Sequence at one end of the junction differs from germline and may be a read error. The chain carries TRBV2 and TRBJ2-3; D possibly corresponds to TRBD2 (6 bases). The germline gives CDR1 SNHLY, CDR2 FYNNEI. The CDR3 is 16 residues long. DNA for the CDR3: TGTGCCAGCAGTCAAGCCGGGACTTTTAGCACAGATACGCAGTATTTT. Protein product: CASSQAGTFSTDTQYF.

The rearrangement links TRBV6-2 or TRBV6-3 to TRBJ2-1, with 13 bases matching TRBD2. This CDR3 has 15 amino acids. Germline V CDR1 and CDR2: MNHEY, SVGEGT. V shed 6 bases, J shed 8 bases, and the junction held 7 bases outside the gene matches. Here the CDR3 DNA reads TGTGCCAGCAGCAGCGGACTAGCGGGAGATTATGAGCAGTTCTTC. It encodes CASSSGLAGDYEQFF.

J is TRBJ2-1 and V is TRBV19; the D is unclear. CDR3 length equals 15 residues. The germline gives CDR1 LNHDA, CDR2 SQIVND (reference sequence). V shed 6 bases and J shed 3 bases, with 15 bases lying between them. In DNA, the CDR3 is TGTGCCAGTAGCCGTTCTAGGATAGACTACAATGAGCAGTTCTTC. Amino acids: CASSRSRIDYNEQFF.

A few counts support this clone. The chain joins TRBV7-9 to TRBJ2-1; D is possibly TRBD2 (5 bases). The CDR3 covers 14 residues. CDR1 and CDR2 (germline): SEHNR, FQNEAQ (reference sequence). Trimming stripped 5 bases from V and 5 bases from J, with 13 bases between. DNA of the CDR3: TGTGCCAGCAGCCCCCTTAGCGTTCACAATGAGCAGTTCTTC. This codes for CASSPLSVHNEQFF.

The rearrangement joins TRBV6-5 to TRBJ2-1; D is ambiguous. Germline V gene lookup returns CDR1 MNHEY and CDR2 SVGAGI. The CDR3 sequence is 14 residues long. The V end lost 6 bases, the J end lost 6 bases, and 15 bases lay between the germline ends. CDR3 in DNA: TGTGCCAGCAGCCACCAGGTCAACACCAATGAGCAGTTCTTC. Its protein product is CASSHQVNTNEQFF.

CDR3 region: CASSFKLAGDFNEQFF. The CDR3 bases are TGTGCCAGCAGCTTTAAACTAGCGGGAGACTTCAATGAGCAGTTCTTC. The V and J genes are TRBV7-9 and TRBJ2-1; 11 bases match TRBD2. V trimming: 3 bases; J trimming: 6 bases; junction bases outside the gene matches: 7. Germline V CDR1 and CDR2: SEHNR, FQNEAQ (reference sequence). CDR3 length: 16 amino acids.

The chain uses TRBV30 and TRBJ1-1; possible D gene TRBD1, 5 bases. This CDR3 is 15 amino acids long. V was pared by 4 bases and J by 3 bases, with 18 bases between. The germline V gene has CDR1 GTSNPN and CDR2 SVGIG (reference sequence). The CDR3 coding sequence is TGTGCCTGGAATTCTCAGGGTTACATGCACACTGAAGCTTTCTTT. Protein: CAWNSQGYMHTEAFF.

The chain links TRBV5-4 to TRBJ2-7, with 7 positions matching TRBD1. V trimming: 4 bases; J trimming: 3 bases; junction bases outside the gene matches: 4. Germline-derived CDR1 and CDR2 are SGHNT and YYREEE (reference sequence). This CDR3 has 13 residues. Here the CDR3 reads CASSPRQGYEQYF. The CDR3 coding sequence is TGTGCCAGCAGCCCGAGACAGGGCTACGAGCAGTACTTC.

V gene TRBV27 combines with J gene TRBJ1-1; TRBD1 is a possible D gene (6 bases). The CDR3 totals 18 residues. V was pared by 3 bases and J by 3 bases, with 23 bases between. Germline lookup yields CDR1 MNHEY and CDR2 SMNVEV (reference sequence). CDR3 sequence (DNA): TGTGCCAGCAGTTTTGGCTTATTCGGGGGGGGCATGGACACTGAAGCTTTCTTT. Translating gives CASSFGLFGGGMDTEAFF.

This clone was detected once. The chain uses TRBV14 and TRBJ2-1; 8 nucleotides agree with TRBD2. V trimming: 7 bases; J trimming: 4 bases; junction bases outside the gene matches: 6. CDR1 is SGHDN, CDR2 FVKESK, per germline. The CDR3 is 14 residues long. The CDR3 protein is CASTLAGPYNEQFF. CDR3 bases: TGTGCCAGCACCCTAGCGGGCCCTTACAATGAGCAGTTCTTC.

This chain joins TRBV10-2 and TRBJ2-1, with 10 bases aligning to TRBD1. J was trimmed by 8 bases and V by 6 bases; bases with no gene match: 10. The CDR3 consists of 15 residues. Germline V gene data show CDR1 as WSHSY and CDR2 as SAAADI. CDR3 protein: CASRKGQGSFDEQFF. CDR3 DNA sequence: TGCGCCAGCAGAAAGGGACAGGGGAGTTTTGATGAGCAGTTCTTC.

The V gene is TRBV7-6, the J gene TRBJ2-3; D perhaps matches TRBD2 (6 bases). Germline CDR1 SGHVS, CDR2 FNYEAQ. V was clipped by 1 base and J by 2 bases, with 13 bases between them. This CDR3 is 16 amino acids long. The CDR3 reads CASSLGTGADTDTQYF. The CDR3 region has the DNA TGTGCCAGCAGCTTAGGGACGGGAGCGGACACAGATACGCAGTATTTT. The full variable domain, its missing parts supplied by reference TRBV7-6 and TRBJ2-3, is GAGVSQSPRYKVTKRGQDVALRCDPISGHVSLYWYRQALGQGPEFLTYFNYEAQQDKSGLPNDRFSAERPEGSISTLTIQRTEQRDSAMYRCASSLGTGADTDTQYFGPGTRLTVL.

This chain links TRBV19 with TRBJ1-1; a possible D gene is TRBD1 (5 bases). The germline V and J ends were trimmed by 8 bases and 10 bases, with 17 bases remaining between them. The CDR3 runs 12 residues. Germline assignment: CDR1 LNHDA and CDR2 SQIVND (reference sequence). The CDR3 DNA reads TGTGCCAGTTCGACAGTATTATCTCGAGCTTTCTTT. Translation gives CASSTVLSRAFF.

This sequence joins TRBV11-1 and TRBJ2-3, with a tentative D call TRBD1 (6 bases). Germline CDR1 SGHAT, CDR2 FQDESV (reference sequence). The germline V and J ends were trimmed by 3 bases and 1 base, with 8 bases remaining between them. The CDR3 extends over 14 amino acids. The CDR3 DNA reads TGTGCCAGCAGCTTTAGACAGGGCACAGATACGCAGTATTTT. Its translation: CASSFRQGTDTQYF.